The clone carrying this TCR beta chain was found many times. The antigen remains undetermined. This entry comes from a study of T-cell memory formation after mild COVID-19. Study-level results: A balance of CD4 and CD8 characterized clones contracting day 15 to 85, whereas later expanders leaned CD4+. The main location of contracting CD4+ clones was CM and EM, and that of contracting CD8+ clones was EMRA.

TCRdb called the 5' RACE reads again in MiXCR, with one record for every CDR3 protein. The data contain 150,000 or so distinct CDR3 sequences, roughly 31% of them singletons. The receptor was isolated from an adult woman who had mild COVID-19 (a few samples of this study predate the infection). Cell type and time point are not known. Material for sequencing was PBMCs or a T cell subset sorted from them (not recorded which).

CDR3 sequence reads: CASSPPGGQGIYEQYF. CDR3 nucleotide sequence: TGCGCCAGCAGCCCCCCAGGGGGACAGGGGATCTACGAGCAGTACTTC. V and J are TRBV5-1 and TRBJ2-7; 10 bases agree with TRBD1. CDR3 length equals 16 residues. CDR1 and CDR2 (germline): SGHRS, YFSETQ. Losses at the gene ends were 4 bases for V and 3 bases for J; bases not matched to a gene: 10. Supplemented by reference TRBV5-1 and TRBJ2-7, the full variable domain reads KAGVTQTPRYLIKTRGQQVTLSCSPISGHRSVSWYQQTPGQGLQFLFEYFSETQRNKGNFPGRFSGRQFSNSRSEMNVSTLELGDSALYLCASSPPGGQGIYEQYFGPGTRLTVT.